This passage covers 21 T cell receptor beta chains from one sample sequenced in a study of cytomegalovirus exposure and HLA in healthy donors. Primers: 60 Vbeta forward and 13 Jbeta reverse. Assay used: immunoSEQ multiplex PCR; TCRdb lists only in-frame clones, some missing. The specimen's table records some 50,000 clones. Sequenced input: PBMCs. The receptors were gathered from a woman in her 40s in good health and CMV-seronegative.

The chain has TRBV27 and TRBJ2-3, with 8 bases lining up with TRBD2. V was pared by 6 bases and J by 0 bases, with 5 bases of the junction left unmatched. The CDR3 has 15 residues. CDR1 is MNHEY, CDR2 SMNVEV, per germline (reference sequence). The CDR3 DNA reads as TGTGCCAGCAGATCAGTAGCGGGAAGCACAGATACGCAGTATTTT. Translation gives CASRSVAGSTDTQYF.

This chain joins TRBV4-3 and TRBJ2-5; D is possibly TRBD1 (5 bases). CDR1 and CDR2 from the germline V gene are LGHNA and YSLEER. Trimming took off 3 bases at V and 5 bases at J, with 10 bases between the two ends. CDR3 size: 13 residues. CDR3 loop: CASSQGRVETQYF. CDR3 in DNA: TGCGCCAGCAGCCAGGGCAGGGTTGAGACCCAGTACTTC.

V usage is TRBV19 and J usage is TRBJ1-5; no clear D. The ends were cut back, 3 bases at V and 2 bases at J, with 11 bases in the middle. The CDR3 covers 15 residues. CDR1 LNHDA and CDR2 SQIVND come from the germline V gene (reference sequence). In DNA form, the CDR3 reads TGTGCCAGTAGTATTAGGCAGGTGCGCAATCAGCCCCAGCATTTT. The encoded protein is CASSIRQVRNQPQHF.

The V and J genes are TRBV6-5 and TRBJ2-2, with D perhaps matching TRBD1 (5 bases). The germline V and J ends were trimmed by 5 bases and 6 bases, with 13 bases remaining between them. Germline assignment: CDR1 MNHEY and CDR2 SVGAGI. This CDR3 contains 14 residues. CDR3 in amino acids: CASSQGTSAGELFF. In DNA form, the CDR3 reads TGTGCCAGCAGTCAGGGTACGTCGGCCGGGGAGCTGTTTTTT.

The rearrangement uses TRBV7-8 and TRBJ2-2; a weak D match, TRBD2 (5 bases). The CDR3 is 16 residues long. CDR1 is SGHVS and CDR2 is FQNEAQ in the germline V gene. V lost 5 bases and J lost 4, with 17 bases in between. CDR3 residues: CASSPLTTPGTGELFF. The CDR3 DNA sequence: TGTGCCAGCAGCCCGCTGACTACCCCAGGCACCGGGGAGCTGTTTTTT.

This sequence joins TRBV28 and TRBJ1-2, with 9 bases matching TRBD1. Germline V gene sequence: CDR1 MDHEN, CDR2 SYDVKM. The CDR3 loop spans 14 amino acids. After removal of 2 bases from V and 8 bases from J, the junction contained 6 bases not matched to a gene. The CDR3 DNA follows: TGTGCCAGCAGTTTAGGGCCGGGACAGGGAGGCTACACCTTC. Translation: CASSLGPGQGGYTF.

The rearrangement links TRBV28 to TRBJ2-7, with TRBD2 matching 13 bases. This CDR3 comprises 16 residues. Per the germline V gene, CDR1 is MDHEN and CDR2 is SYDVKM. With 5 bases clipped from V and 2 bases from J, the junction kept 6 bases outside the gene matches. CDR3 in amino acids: CASSAGLAGQTYEQYF. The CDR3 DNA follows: TGTGCCAGCAGTGCGGGACTAGCGGGACAAACCTACGAGCAGTACTTC.

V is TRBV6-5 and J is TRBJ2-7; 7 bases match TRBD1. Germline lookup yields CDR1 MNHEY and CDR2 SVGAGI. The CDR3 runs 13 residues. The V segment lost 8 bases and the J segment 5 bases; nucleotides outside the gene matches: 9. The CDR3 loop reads CASWRQGVHEQYF. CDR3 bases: TGTGCCAGCTGGAGACAGGGCGTCCACGAGCAGTACTTC.

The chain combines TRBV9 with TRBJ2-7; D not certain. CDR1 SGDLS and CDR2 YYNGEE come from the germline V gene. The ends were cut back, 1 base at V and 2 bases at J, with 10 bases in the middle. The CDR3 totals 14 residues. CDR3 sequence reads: CASSVQSSAYEQYF. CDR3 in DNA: TGTGCCAGCAGCGTACAGTCGAGCGCCTACGAGCAGTACTTC. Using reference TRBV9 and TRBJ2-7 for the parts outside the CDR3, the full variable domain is DSGVTQTPKHLITATGQRVTLRCSPRSGDLSVYWYQQSLDQGLQFLIQYYNGEERAKGNILERFSAQQFPDLHSELNLSSLELGDSALYFCASSVQSSAYEQYFGPGTRLTVT.

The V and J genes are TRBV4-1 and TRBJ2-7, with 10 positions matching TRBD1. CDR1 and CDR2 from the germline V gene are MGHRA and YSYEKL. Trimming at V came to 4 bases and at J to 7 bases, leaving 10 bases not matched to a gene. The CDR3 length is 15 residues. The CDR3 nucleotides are TGCGCCAGCAGCCTCACACGACAGGGGGCAAGGGAGCAGTACTTC. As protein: CASSLTRQGAREQYF.

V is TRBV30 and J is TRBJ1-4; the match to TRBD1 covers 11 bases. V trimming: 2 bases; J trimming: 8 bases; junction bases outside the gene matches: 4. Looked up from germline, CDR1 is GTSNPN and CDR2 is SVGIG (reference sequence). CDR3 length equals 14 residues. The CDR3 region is CAWSPGQGGEKLFF. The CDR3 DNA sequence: TGTGCCTGGAGTCCGGGACAGGGGGGGGAAAAACTGTTTTTT. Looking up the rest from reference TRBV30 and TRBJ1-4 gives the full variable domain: SQTIHQWPATLVQPVGSPLSLECTVEGTSNPNLYWYRQAAGRGLQLLFYSVGIGQISSEVPQNLSASRPQDRQFILSSKKLLLSDSGFYLCAWSPGQGGEKLFFGSGTQLSVL.

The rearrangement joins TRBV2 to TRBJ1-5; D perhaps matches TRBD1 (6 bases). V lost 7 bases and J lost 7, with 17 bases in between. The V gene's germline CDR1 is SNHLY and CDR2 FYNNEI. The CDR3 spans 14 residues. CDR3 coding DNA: TGTGCCAGCAACGGAGGGGGGGCTAGACAGCCCCAGCATTTT. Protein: CASNGGGARQPQHF.

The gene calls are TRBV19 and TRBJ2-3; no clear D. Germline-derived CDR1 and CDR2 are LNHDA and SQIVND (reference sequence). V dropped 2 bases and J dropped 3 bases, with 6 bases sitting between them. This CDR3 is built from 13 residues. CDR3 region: CASSIKETDTQYF. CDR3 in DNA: TGTGCCAGTAGTATAAAGGAGACAGATACGCAGTATTTT.

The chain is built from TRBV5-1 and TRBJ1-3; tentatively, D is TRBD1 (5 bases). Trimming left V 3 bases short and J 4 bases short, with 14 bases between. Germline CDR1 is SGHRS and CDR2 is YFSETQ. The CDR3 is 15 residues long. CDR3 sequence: CASSSGTMAGNTIYF. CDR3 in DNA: TGCGCCAGCAGCTCCGGGACTATGGCCGGAAACACCATATATTTT.

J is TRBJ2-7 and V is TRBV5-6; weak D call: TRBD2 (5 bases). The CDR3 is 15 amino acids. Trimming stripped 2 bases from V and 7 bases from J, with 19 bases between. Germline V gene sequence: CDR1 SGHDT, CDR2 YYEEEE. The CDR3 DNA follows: TGTGCCAGCAGCTTTTATACCGAGGAAAGGAGGGAGCAGTACTTC. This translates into CASSFYTEERREQYF.

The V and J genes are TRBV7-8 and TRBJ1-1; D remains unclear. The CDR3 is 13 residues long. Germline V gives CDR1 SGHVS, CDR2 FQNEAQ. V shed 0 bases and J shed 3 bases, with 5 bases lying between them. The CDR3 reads CASSLASDTEAFF. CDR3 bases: TGTGCCAGCAGCTTAGCGAGTGACACTGAAGCTTTCTTT.

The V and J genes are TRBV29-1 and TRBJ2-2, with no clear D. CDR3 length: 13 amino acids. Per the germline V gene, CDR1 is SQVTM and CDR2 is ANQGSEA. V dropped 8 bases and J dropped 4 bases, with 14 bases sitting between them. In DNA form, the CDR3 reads TGCAGCCCTTGCCACTATCGCACCGGGGAGCTGTTTTTT. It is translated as CSPCHYRTGELFF.

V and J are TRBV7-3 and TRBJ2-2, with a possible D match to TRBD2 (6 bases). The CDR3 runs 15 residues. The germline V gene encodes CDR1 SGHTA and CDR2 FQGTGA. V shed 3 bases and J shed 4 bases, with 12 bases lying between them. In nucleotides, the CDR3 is TGTGCCAGCAGCTTCGGCGGGATCCCCACCGGGGAGCTGTTTTTT. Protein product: CASSFGGIPTGELFF.

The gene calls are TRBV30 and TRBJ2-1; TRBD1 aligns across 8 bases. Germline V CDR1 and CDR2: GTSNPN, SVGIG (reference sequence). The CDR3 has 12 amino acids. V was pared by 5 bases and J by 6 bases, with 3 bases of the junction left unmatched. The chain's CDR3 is CAWRTGFNEQFF. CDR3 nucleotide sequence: TGTGCCTGGCGGACAGGGTTCAATGAGCAGTTCTTC.

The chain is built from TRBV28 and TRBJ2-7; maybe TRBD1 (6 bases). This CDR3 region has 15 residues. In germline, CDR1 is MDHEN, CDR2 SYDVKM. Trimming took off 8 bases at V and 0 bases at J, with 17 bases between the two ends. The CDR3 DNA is TGTGCCAGCGGGGAAACAGGGTCAAGCTCCTACGAGCAGTACTTC. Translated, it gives CASGETGSSSYEQYF.

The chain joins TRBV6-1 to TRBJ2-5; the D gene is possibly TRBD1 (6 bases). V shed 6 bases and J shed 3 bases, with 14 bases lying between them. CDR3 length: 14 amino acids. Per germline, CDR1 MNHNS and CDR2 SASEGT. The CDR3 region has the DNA TGTGCCAGCAGCCCGGGACACTTAAAAGAGACCCAGTACTTC. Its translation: CASSPGHLKETQYF.